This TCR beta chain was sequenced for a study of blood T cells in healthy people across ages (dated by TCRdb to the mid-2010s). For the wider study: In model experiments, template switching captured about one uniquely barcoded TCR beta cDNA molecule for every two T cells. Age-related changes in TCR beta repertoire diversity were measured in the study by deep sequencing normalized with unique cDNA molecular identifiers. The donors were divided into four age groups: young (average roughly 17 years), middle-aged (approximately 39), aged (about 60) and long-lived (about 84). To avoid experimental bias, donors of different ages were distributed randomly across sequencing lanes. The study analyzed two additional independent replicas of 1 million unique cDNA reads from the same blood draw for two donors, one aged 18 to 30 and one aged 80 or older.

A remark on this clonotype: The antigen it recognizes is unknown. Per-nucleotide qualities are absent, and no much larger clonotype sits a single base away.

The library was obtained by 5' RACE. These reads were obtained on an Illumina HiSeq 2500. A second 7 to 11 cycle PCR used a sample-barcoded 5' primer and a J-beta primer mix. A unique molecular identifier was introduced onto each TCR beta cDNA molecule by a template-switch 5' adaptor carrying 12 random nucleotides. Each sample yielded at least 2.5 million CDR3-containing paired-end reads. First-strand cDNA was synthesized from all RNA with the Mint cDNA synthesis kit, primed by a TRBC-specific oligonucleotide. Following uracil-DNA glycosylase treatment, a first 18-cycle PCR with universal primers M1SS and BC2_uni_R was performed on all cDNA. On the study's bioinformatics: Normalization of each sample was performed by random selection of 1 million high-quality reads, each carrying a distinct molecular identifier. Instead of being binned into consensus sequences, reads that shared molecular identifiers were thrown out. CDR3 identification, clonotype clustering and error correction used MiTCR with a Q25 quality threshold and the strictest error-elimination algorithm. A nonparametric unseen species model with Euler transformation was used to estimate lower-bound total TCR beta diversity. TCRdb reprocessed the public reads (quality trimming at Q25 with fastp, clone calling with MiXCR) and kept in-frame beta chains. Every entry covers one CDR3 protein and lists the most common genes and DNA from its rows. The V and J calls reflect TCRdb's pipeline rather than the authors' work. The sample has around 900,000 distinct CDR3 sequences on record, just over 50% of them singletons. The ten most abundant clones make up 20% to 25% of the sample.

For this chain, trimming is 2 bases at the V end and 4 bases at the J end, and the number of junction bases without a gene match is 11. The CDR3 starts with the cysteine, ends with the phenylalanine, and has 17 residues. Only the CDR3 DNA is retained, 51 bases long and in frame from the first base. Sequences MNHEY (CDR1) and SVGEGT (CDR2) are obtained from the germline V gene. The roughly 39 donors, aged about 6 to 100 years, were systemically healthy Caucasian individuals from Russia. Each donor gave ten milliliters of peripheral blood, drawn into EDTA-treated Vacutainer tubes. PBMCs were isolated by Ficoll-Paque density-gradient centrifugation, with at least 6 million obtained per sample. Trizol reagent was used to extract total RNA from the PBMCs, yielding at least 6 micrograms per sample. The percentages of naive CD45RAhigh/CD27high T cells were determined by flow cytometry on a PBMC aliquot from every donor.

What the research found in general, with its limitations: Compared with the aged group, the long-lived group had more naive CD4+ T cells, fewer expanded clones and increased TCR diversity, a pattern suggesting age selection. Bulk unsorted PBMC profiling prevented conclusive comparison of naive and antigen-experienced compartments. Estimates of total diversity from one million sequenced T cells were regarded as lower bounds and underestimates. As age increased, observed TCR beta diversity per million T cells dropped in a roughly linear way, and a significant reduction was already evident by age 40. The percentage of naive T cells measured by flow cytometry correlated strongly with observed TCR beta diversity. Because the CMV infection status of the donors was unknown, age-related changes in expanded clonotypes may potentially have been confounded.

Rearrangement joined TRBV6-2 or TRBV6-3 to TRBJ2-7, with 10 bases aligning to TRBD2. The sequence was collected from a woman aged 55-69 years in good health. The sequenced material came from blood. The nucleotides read TGTGCCAGCAGTTACGGTCCCAGCGGGAGGGCCGTTTACGAGCAGTACTTC. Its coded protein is CASSYGPSGRAVYEQYF.